The sequence of this T cell receptor beta chain was determined in a study of blood T cell dynamics during melanoma immunotherapy. The repertoire was sequenced with immunoSEQ multiplex PCR; TCRdb's copy has only in-frame clones and lacks some. This sample yields about 4,200 clones, of which approximately 81% are seen a single time; about 15% belongs to the top ten. Time point indicated: pre-treatment baseline. V lost 6 bases, J lost 2 bases, and 17 bases lay in between. Germline V CDR1 and CDR2: MNHEY, SVGAGI. The CDR3 is 15 residues long. This specimen was blood, taken from a patient treated with checkpoint blockade. The rearrangement uses TRBV6-5 and TRBJ2-7; the D gene is possibly TRBD1 (6 bases). The TCR was taken from a human donor with melanoma. CDR3 protein: CASRQGSSITYEQYF. The CDR3 nucleotides are TGTGCCAGCAGGCAGGGGTCTTCCATAACCTACGAGCAGTACTTC.